The 3 T cell receptor beta chains below were found in one sample sequenced in a study of control samples from healthy donors and cancer patients (dated by TCRdb to the early 2020s). Library method: the immunoSEQ multiplex PCR assay. Sourced from immuneACCESS, this table was stored by TCRdb with only in-frame sequences that have V and J called. A share of the clones is absent; for the studies checked, an unresolved V gene accounts for under half, and the remainder has no known explanation. For this sample there are 70,000 to 75,000 clones; roughly 87% appear just once. The ten largest clones represent 3% to 4% of the sample. Sequenced material: blood. The receptors originated from a woman aged 45-65 years in good health.

V and J are TRBV4-1 and TRBJ1-2, with TRBD1 as a possible D gene (5 bases). The germline V gene has CDR1 MGHRA and CDR2 YSYEKL. V was pared by 3 bases and J by 3 bases, with 5 bases between. CDR3 length: 12 residues. The CDR3 loop is CASSQGDYGYTF. CDR3 bases: TGCGCCAGCAGCCAGGGGGACTATGGCTACACCTTC.

The chain links TRBV10-1 to TRBJ2-2, with 8 bases fitting TRBD1. With 8 bases clipped from V and 7 bases from J, the junction kept 6 bases outside the gene matches. From germline, CDR1 is WNHNN and CDR2 SYGVQD (reference sequence). This CDR3 has 13 amino acids. CDR3 sequence: CASGDRSNGELFF. The CDR3, as DNA: TGCGCCAGCGGGGACAGGTCTAACGGGGAGCTGTTTTTT.

This clone came up a few times. J is TRBJ1-1 and V is TRBV28, with D uncertain. Germline loops: CDR1 MDHEN, CDR2 SYDVKM. CDR3 size: 12 residues. Deletions cut 4 bases from V and 7 bases from J, with 10 bases between. The DNA of the CDR3 is TGTGCCAGCAGTTCCGGACTGGTTGAAGCTTTCTTT. Residues: CASSSGLVEAFF.